This T cell receptor beta chain was recorded in a study of T cell responses to AZD1222 COVID-19 vaccine. This clone was observed a few times. The CDR3 runs 18 residues. CDR1 is SGHVS and CDR2 is FQNEAQ in the germline V gene. Germline trimming cut 5 bases from V and 6 bases from J; bases unmatched to any gene: 12. The protocol was immunoSEQ multiplex PCR, while the TCRdb copy is restricted to in-frame clones and leaves out a portion. The table includes about 150,000 clones, approximately 85% detected once. Sequences were derived from peripheral blood, sampled on day 0 of AZD1222 vaccination. This clonotype was sampled from an adult in good health. This chain uses TRBV7-8 with TRBJ2-2, with TRBD2 matching 13 bases. This CDR3 is CASSIRSLAGGPPGELFF. DNA of the CDR3: TGTGCCAGCAGCATCAGGTCACTAGCGGGAGGGCCACCCGGGGAGCTGTTTTTT.